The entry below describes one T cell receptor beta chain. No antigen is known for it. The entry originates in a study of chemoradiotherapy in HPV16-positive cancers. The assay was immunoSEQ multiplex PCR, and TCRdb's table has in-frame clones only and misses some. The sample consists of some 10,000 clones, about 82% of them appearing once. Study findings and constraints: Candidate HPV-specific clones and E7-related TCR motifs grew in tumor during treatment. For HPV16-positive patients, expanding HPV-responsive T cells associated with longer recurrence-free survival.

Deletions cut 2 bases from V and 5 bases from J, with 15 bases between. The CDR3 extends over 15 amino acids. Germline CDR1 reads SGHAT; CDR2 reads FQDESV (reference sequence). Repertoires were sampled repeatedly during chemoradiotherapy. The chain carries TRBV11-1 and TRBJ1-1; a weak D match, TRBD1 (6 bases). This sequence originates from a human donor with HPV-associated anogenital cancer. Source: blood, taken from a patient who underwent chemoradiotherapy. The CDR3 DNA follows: TGTGCCAGCAGCTTAAGTACACAGGGTTTAACTGAAGCTTTCTTT. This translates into CASSLSTQGLTEAFF. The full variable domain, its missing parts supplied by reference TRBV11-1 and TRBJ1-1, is EAEVAQSPRYKITEKSQAVAFWCDPISGHATLYWYRQILGQGPELLVQFQDESVVDDSQLPKDRFSAERLKGVDSTLKIQPAELGDSAMYLCASSLSTQGLTEAFFGQGTRLTVV.